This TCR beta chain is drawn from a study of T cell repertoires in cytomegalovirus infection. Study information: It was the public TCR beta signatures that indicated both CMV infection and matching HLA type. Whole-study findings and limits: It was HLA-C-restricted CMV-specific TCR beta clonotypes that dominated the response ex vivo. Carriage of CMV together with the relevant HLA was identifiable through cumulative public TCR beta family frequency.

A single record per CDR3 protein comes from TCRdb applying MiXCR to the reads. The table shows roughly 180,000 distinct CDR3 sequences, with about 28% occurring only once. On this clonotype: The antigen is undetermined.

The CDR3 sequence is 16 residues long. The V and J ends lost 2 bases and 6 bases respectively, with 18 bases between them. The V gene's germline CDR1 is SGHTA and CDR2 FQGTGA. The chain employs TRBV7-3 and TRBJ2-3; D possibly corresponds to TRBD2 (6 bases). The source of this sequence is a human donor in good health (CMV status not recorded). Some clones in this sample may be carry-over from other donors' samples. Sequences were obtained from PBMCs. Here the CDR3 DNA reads TGTGCCAGCAGCTTAGAAGCGGTTGGGGGGTCGGATACGCAGTATTTT. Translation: CASSLEAVGGSDTQYF.